The rows below give T cell receptor beta chains drawn from one sample of a study of cytomegalovirus exposure and HLA in healthy donors. Measured with immunoSEQ multiplex PCR; TCRdb has only the in-frame clones, and not every one. The table records 150,000 to 200,000 clones, roughly three quarters of them present only once. Sequencing was done on a sample of PBMCs. The receptors come from a woman younger than 45 in good health and CMV-seropositive. Both conserved end residues are part of each CDR3. The listing skips clone size in some rows; elsewhere it reads once, few, many or a size class.

clone_size: -
j_call: TRBJ2-2
v_call: TRBV19
cdr3_aa: CASTPGGQGFTGELFF

clone_size: -
j_call: TRBJ2-7
v_call: TRBV6-1
cdr3_aa: CASSELTGIYEQYF

clone_size: -
j_call: TRBJ1-2
v_call: TRBV9
cdr3_aa: CATFGAYGYTF

clone_size: -
j_call: TRBJ1-5
v_call: TRBV21-1
cdr3_aa: CASSKGDRDQDSNQPQHF

clone_size: -
j_call: TRBJ2-7
v_call: TRBV7-2
cdr3_aa: CASSWGREYEQYF

clone_size: -
j_call: TRBJ2-3
v_call: TRBV4-2
cdr3_aa: CASSQESGGSDTQYF

clone_size: -
j_call: TRBJ2-7
v_call: TRBV4-2
cdr3_aa: CASSQDTGGDNSYEQYF

clone_size: -
j_call: TRBJ1-2
v_call: TRBV29-1
cdr3_aa: CSVGQGAKYGYTF

clone_size: -
j_call: TRBJ2-5
v_call: TRBV5-5
cdr3_aa: CASSPTGGLRETQYF

clone_size: -
j_call: TRBJ1-5
v_call: TRBV2
cdr3_aa: CASRGQGHQPQHF

clone_size: -
j_call: TRBJ1-6
v_call: TRBV9
cdr3_aa: CASSVEGGVNNSPLHF

clone_size: -
j_call: TRBJ2-3
v_call: TRBV7-2
cdr3_aa: CASTVGGAGSTDTQYF

clone_size: -
j_call: TRBJ1-1
v_call: TRBV15
cdr3_aa: CATSRRTGRGTEAFF

clone_size: few
j_call: TRBJ2-2
v_call: TRBV28
cdr3_aa: CASSSRTSGNTGELFF

clone_size: -
j_call: TRBJ1-6
v_call: TRBV6-6
cdr3_aa: CASSSPDRGNSPLHF

clone_size: -
j_call: TRBJ1-2
v_call: TRBV27
cdr3_aa: CASSFAGQGGGYTF

clone_size: -
j_call: TRBJ1-1
v_call: TRBV28
cdr3_aa: CASRVIRGNTEGGLMNTEAFF

clone_size: -
j_call: TRBJ2-1
v_call: TRBV10-1
cdr3_aa: CASSEAGARSNEQFF

clone_size: -
j_call: TRBJ2-5
v_call: TRBV7-3
cdr3_aa: CASSHRKLQETQYF

clone_size: -
j_call: TRBJ2-1
v_call: TRBV28
cdr3_aa: CASSSHRDRDNEQFF

clone_size: -
j_call: TRBJ1-4
v_call: TRBV9
cdr3_aa: CASSTQGANEKLFF

clone_size: -
j_call: TRBJ1-2
v_call: TRBV7-8
cdr3_aa: CASSSLYSRPHGATF

clone_size: -
j_call: TRBJ1-5
v_call: TRBV18
cdr3_aa: CASSSRDRVSF

clone_size: few
j_call: TRBJ2-1
v_call: TRBV6-5
cdr3_aa: CASVQSRGGNNEQFF

clone_size: few
j_call: TRBJ2-7
v_call: TRBV23-1
cdr3_aa: CASSPSDGSSYEQYF

clone_size: -
j_call: TRBJ2-7
v_call: TRBV4-1
cdr3_aa: CASSRRAGQVGEQYF

clone_size: -
j_call: TRBJ1-2
v_call: TRBV18
cdr3_aa: CASSPAITGRVNYGYTF

clone_size: -
j_call: TRBJ2-1
v_call: TRBV7-8
cdr3_aa: CASSPTYNEQFF

clone_size: -
j_call: TRBJ2-5
v_call: TRBV15
cdr3_aa: CATSTTGFYRGETQYF

clone_size: -
j_call: TRBJ2-5
v_call: TRBV27
cdr3_aa: CASSLGGPEETQYF

clone_size: -
j_call: TRBJ1-2
v_call: TRBV30
cdr3_aa: CAWSVGGAYGYTF

clone_size: few
j_call: TRBJ1-1
v_call: TRBV7-9
cdr3_aa: CASSVDRAGTEAFF

clone_size: -
j_call: TRBJ1-5
v_call: TRBV27
cdr3_aa: CASSLSRGRRQPQHF

clone_size: -
j_call: TRBJ1-3
v_call: TRBV5-1
cdr3_aa: CASSFRSQDSGNTIYF

clone_size: once
j_call: TRBJ2-1
v_call: TRBV11-2
cdr3_aa: CASSSRGGNNEQFF

clone_size: -
j_call: TRBJ2-7
v_call: TRBV4-1
cdr3_aa: CASSPVAGGGVRYEQYF